Given below is one T cell receptor (beta chain) in context. Either two negative PCRs, clearance, or symptom resolution qualified Cohort 3 donors as recovered. The CDR3 totals 17 residues. Trimming stripped 0 bases from V and 2 bases from J, with 14 bases between. Germline CDR1 reads MNHNS; CDR2 reads SASEGT. These data are taken from a study of blood T cell repertoires in COVID-19. Overall study: COVID-19 samples collected from the United States, Italy and Spain covered acute and convalescent phases. In each case, the material was cDNA or gDNA derived from T cells, B-cell-depleted T cells, or PBMCs.

Authors' data handling: Reference gene primer amplification yielded estimated nucleated cell counts. TCRdb's copy holds only in-frame clones and misses some; the assay was immunoSEQ multiplex PCR. V and J calls and clone size are as listed in that table; D and trimming were resolved from the DNA. The table has 400,000 or so clones, roughly nine tenths seen once; the top ten hold 0.95% to 1.2%. The specimen sequenced was PBMCs or T cells enriched from blood (not recorded which). The rearrangement uses TRBV6-1 and TRBJ1-5; no clear D. This TCR was recovered from a man aged 25-45 years who had recovered from COVID-19. As DNA, the CDR3 is TGTGCCAGCAGTGAAGCGCTTGCAAGCGACGGCAATCAGCCCCAGCATTTT. Amino acids: CASSEALASDGNQPQHF.